The 18 T cell receptor beta chains below come from one sample, sequenced in a study of T cells in Graves' hyperthyroidism and ophthalmopathy. Using RNA transcripts as the source, TCR beta CDR3 regions were amplified. The HTBI primer set served for first-round RT-PCR of the TCR CDR3. TCRdb reprocessed the multiplex PCR reads with MiXCR, giving one entry per CDR3 protein. The sample gives fewer than 550,000 distinct CDR3 sequences, about a sixth of which show up once; almost 8% is in the top ten. The sequenced material came from blood. The origin of the receptors is a woman aged 18 to 35 with Graves' hyperthyroidism.

On this clonotype itself: At one end the junction does not follow the germline gene, possibly because of a read error. J is TRBJ2-1 and V is TRBV11-1; TRBD2 matches 8 bases. CDR3 length: 18 amino acids. Germline CDR1 is SGHAT and CDR2 is FQDESV (reference sequence). CDR3 sequence (DNA): TGCGCCAGCAGCTTGGGTTTCGGCGGCGCGGGGGGATACAATGAGCAGTTCTTC. Translating it yields CASSLGFGGAGGYNEQFF.

The V and J genes are TRBV19 and TRBJ1-6; D may be TRBD1 (5 bases). The CDR3 runs 16 residues. The germline V gene encodes CDR1 LNHDA and CDR2 SQIVND (reference sequence). Trimming cost V 5 bases and J 6 bases, with 17 bases left between them. CDR3 in amino acids: CASSGGYDSANSPLHF. CDR3 DNA sequence: TGTGCCAGTAGTGGGGGATACGATTCCGCTAATTCACCCCTCCACTTT.

J is TRBJ1-2 and V is TRBV4-2; D is perhaps TRBD1 (5 bases). Germline V gene lookup returns CDR1 LGHNA and CDR2 YNFKEQ. The length of the CDR3 is 15 residues. V was trimmed by 0 bases and J by 0 bases, leaving 8 bases between them. CDR3 region: CASSQDPGTNYGYTF. CDR3 in DNA: TGTGCCAGCAGCCAAGACCCAGGGACTAACTATGGCTACACCTTC.

In this sample, this clonotype turned up many times. The genes are TRBV12-3 or TRBV12-4 and TRBJ1-2; a weak D match, TRBD1 (5 bases). The CDR3 runs 13 residues. Trimming removed 7 bases from V and 4 bases from J, with 13 bases in between. CDR3 in amino acids: CASMEGPFYGYTF. CDR3 bases: TGTGCCAGCATGGAGGGGCCCTTCTATGGCTACACCTTC.

The chain's CDR3 is CASSSGGRARNEQFF. In nucleotides, the CDR3 is TGTGCCAGCAGCTCCGGCGGGAGGGCGAGAAATGAGCAGTTCTTC. This rearrangement joins TRBV11-2 to TRBJ2-1; 9 nucleotides line up with TRBD2. V trimming: 4 bases; J trimming: 7 bases; junction bases outside the gene matches: 8. This CDR3 is built from 15 residues. Germline CDR1 SGHAT, CDR2 FQNNGV.

This clonotype was seen repeatedly, ten times or more. The rearrangement links TRBV15 to TRBJ2-1; no definite D call. Germline lookup yields CDR1 LNHNV and CDR2 YYDKDF (reference sequence). This CDR3 has 13 residues. The V end was cut by 5 bases, the J end by 3 bases, with 8 bases between. The CDR3: CATSWDIYNEQFF. CDR3 bases: TGTGCCACCAGCTGGGATATCTACAATGAGCAGTTCTTC.

The chain carries TRBV19 and TRBJ1-5; no reliable D call. The CDR3 has 14 residues. Trimming stripped 9 bases from V and 1 base from J, with 13 bases between. Per the germline V gene, CDR1 is LNHDA and CDR2 is SQIVND (reference sequence). CDR3 DNA: TGTGCCAGCGCGACCGGGCGGAGCAATCAGCCCCAGCATTTT. This sequence encodes CASATGRSNQPQHF.

This clonotype was counted a few times. The gene calls are TRBV6-1 and TRBJ1-4; D is unresolved. Trimming removed 3 bases at V and 4 bases at J, with 12 bases between. Looked up from germline, CDR1 is MNHNS and CDR2 is SASEGT. This CDR3 has 15 amino acids. DNA for the CDR3: TGTGCCAGCAGTGACGCGGTAGGCCTTAATGAAAAACTGTTTTTT. This gives the protein CASSDAVGLNEKLFF.

The rearrangement joins TRBV20-1 to TRBJ2-5; 9 bases map to TRBD2. Trimming removed 0 bases from V and 2 bases from J; junction bases left unmatched: 4. The CDR3 length is 15 residues. Germline V gives CDR1 DFQATT, CDR2 SNEGSKA (reference sequence). CDR3 in amino acids: CSARDRTSVQETQYF. The DNA of the CDR3 is TGCAGTGCTAGAGATAGGACTAGCGTACAAGAGACCCAGTACTTC.

Ten or more counts support this clonotype. This sequence joins TRBV12-3 or TRBV12-4 and TRBJ2-3; 8 bases agree with TRBD1. The CDR3 loop spans 17 amino acids. V dropped 5 bases and J dropped 2; count of bases not matched to a gene: 12. DNA for the CDR3: TGTGCCAGCAGTCCGTACCACAGGGGGTTTTCCACAGATACGCAGTATTTT. As protein: CASSPYHRGFSTDTQYF.

This clonotype was recorded many times. The rearrangement links TRBV27 to TRBJ2-3, with D possibly being TRBD2 (5 bases). V was cut by 3 bases and J by 2 bases, with 15 bases left in between. In germline, CDR1 is MNHEY, CDR2 SMNVEV (reference sequence). This CDR3 contains 16 residues. This CDR3 reads CASSFRTHLYTDTQYF. The CDR3 nucleotides are TGTGCCAGCAGTTTCCGGACTCATTTATACACAGATACGCAGTATTTT.

This clonotype was detected ten times or more. J is TRBJ2-5 and V is TRBV5-8; D gene uncertain. Trimming took 5 bases from V and 6 from J, leaving 14 bases between them. Per germline, CDR1 SGHTS and CDR2 YDEGEE. CDR3 length: 13 residues. CDR3 loop: CASSSHRDKTQYF. The CDR3 DNA is TGTGCCAGCAGTTCCCACCGTGACAAGACCCAGTACTTC.

The chain is built from TRBV20-1 and TRBJ2-1; TRBD2 aligns across 11 bases. This CDR3 contains 18 residues. J was trimmed by 1 base and V by 0 bases; bases with no gene match: 8. Germline CDR1 and CDR2: DFQATT and SNEGSKA (reference sequence). The CDR3 DNA reads as TGCAGTGCTAGAGATCGAACTAGCGGGGGCCCTTCCTACAATGAGCAGTTCTTC. Translated: CSARDRTSGGPSYNEQFF.

The V and J genes are TRBV5-1 and TRBJ1-6; maybe TRBD1 (5 bases). The germline V gene has CDR1 SGHRS and CDR2 YFSETQ. Deletions cut 4 bases from V and 8 bases from J, with 16 bases between. The CDR3 totals 15 residues. The CDR3 sequence: CASSTGPGEDSPLHF. The CDR3 DNA reads as TGCGCCAGCAGCACGGGACCGGGGGAGGATTCACCCCTCCACTTT.

This clonotype was counted a few times. This chain links TRBV12-3 or TRBV12-4 with TRBJ2-7, with no clear D. The germline V and J ends were trimmed by 6 bases and 5 bases, with 11 bases remaining between them. The CDR3 loop spans 12 amino acids. CDR3 amino acids: CASSHRRNEQYF. Here the CDR3 DNA reads TGTGCCAGCAGCCATAGGCGCAACGAGCAGTACTTC.

The chain joins TRBV12-3 or TRBV12-4 to TRBJ2-7, with 9 bases fitting TRBD1. J lost 5 bases, V lost 3 bases, and 5 bases had no gene match. The CDR3 extends over 14 amino acids. CDR3 nucleotide sequence: TGTGCCAGCAGTTTTAGGGACAGGGAGGACGAGCAGTACTTC. Protein product: CASSFRDREDEQYF.

The chain is built from TRBV7-9 and TRBJ2-1; TRBD2 matches at 10 bases. The CDR3 length is 14 residues. Looked up from germline, CDR1 is SEHNR and CDR2 is FQNEAQ (reference sequence). V lost 3 bases and J lost 8; bases outside the gene matches: 4. CDR3 residues: CASSFGLAADEQFF. The CDR3 nucleotides read TGTGCCAGCAGCTTTGGACTAGCGGCGGATGAGCAGTTCTTC.

Many counts were recorded for this clonotype. The chain recombines TRBV12-3 or TRBV12-4 with TRBJ2-7; weak D call: TRBD2 (6 bases). V was shortened by 2 bases and J by 0 bases, with 14 bases between the two germline ends. The CDR3 runs 16 residues. The CDR3 loop is CASSLRIGRSSYEQYF. The CDR3 DNA follows: TGTGCCAGCAGTTTACGAATAGGGAGGTCCTCCTACGAGCAGTACTTC.